Listed below are T cell receptor beta chains from one sample, sequenced in a study of T cell responses to AZD1222 COVID-19 vaccine. This table comes from immunoSEQ multiplex PCR, and its TCRdb copy is limited to in-frame clones, with some not included. The repertoire consists of about 120,000 clones, with approximately 88% occurring once and the leading ten covering 1.5% to 1.9%. Source: peripheral blood, taken on day 0 of AZD1222 vaccination. These receptor sequences come from an adult in good health. Each CDR3 is given with its conserved first and last residue. A D gene is named only where the DNA matches it firmly. Size is omitted from some rows. Given values are once, few, many or a class for expanded clones.

.	TRBV7-9	TRBJ2-2	.	TGTGCCAGCAGCTCCCGATTAATCGATCCCGGGGAGCTGTTTTTT	CASSSRLIDPGELFF
.	TRBV24-1	TRBJ2-1	.	TGTGCCACCAGTGATTCGAACAATGAGCAGTTCTTC	CATSDSNNEQFF
.	TRBV6-5	TRBJ1-4	.	TGTGCCAGCAGACCCGGGACTAGCGCTGAAAAACTGTTTTTT	CASRPGTSAEKLFF
TRBD2	TRBV5-4	TRBJ2-3	.	TGTGCCAGCACCCTCCAGAGCCTTAGCGGGGAGGGCACAGATACGCAGTATTTT	CASTLQSLSGEGTDTQYF
.	TRBV19	TRBJ1-6	.	TGTGCCAGTAGTAGAGAGGAGGGTAATTCACCCCTCCACTTT	CASSREEGNSPLHF
.	TRBV20-1	TRBJ2-7	.	TGCAGTGCTAGCTCGGCCTACGAGCAGTACTTC	CSASSAYEQYF
TRBD2	TRBV6-5	TRBJ2-1	.	TGTGCCAGCAGTTCGACCTTAGCGGGAGGGTACAATGAGCAGTTCTTC	CASSSTLAGGYNEQFF
TRBD1	TRBV15	TRBJ2-7	.	TGTGCCACCAGCAGAATACGGGACAGTCTGTACGAGCAGTACTTC	CATSRIRDSLYEQYF
.	TRBV7-2	TRBJ1-5	.	TGTGCCAGCAGCTTAGCCGACCCGGGAGTAGGACAGCCCCAGCATTTT	CASSLADPGVGQPQHF
.	TRBV6-5	TRBJ1-5	.	TGTGCCAGCCAAGAGGGTAGCAATCAGCCCCAGCATTTT	CASQEGSNQPQHF
.	TRBV3-1/TRBV3-2	TRBJ2-2	.	TGTGCCAGCAGCCCCAATCGGAGGCTGCTAGCCTACACCGGGGAGCTGTTTTTT	CASSPNRRLLAYTGELFF
.	TRBV2	TRBJ2-7	.	TGTGCCAGCAGTGAAGGGCTAGCGTACGAGCAGTACTTC	CASSEGLAYEQYF
.	TRBV27	TRBJ2-6	once	TGTGCCACCTCCCGAGGGGCCAACGTCCTGACTTTC	CATSRGANVLTF
.	TRBV27	TRBJ1-3	.	TGTGCCAGCAGTTTTAACGGGGGTGGAGGAAACACCATATATTTT	CASSFNGGGGNTIYF
.	TRBV4-1	TRBJ2-4	once	TGCGCCAGCAGCCAAGTGGCCAAAAACATTCAGTACTTC	CASSQVAKNIQYF
.	TRBV24-1	TRBJ1-1	once	TGTGCCACCAGTGATTTGCGGCGAGGGAGCAGCGGCCCGAACACTGAAGCTTTCTTT	CATSDLRRGSSGPNTEAFF
.	TRBV27	TRBJ2-1	.	TGTGCCAGCAGTTTGGGGTTCGGGTCCTACAATGAGCAGTTCTTC	CASSLGFGSYNEQFF